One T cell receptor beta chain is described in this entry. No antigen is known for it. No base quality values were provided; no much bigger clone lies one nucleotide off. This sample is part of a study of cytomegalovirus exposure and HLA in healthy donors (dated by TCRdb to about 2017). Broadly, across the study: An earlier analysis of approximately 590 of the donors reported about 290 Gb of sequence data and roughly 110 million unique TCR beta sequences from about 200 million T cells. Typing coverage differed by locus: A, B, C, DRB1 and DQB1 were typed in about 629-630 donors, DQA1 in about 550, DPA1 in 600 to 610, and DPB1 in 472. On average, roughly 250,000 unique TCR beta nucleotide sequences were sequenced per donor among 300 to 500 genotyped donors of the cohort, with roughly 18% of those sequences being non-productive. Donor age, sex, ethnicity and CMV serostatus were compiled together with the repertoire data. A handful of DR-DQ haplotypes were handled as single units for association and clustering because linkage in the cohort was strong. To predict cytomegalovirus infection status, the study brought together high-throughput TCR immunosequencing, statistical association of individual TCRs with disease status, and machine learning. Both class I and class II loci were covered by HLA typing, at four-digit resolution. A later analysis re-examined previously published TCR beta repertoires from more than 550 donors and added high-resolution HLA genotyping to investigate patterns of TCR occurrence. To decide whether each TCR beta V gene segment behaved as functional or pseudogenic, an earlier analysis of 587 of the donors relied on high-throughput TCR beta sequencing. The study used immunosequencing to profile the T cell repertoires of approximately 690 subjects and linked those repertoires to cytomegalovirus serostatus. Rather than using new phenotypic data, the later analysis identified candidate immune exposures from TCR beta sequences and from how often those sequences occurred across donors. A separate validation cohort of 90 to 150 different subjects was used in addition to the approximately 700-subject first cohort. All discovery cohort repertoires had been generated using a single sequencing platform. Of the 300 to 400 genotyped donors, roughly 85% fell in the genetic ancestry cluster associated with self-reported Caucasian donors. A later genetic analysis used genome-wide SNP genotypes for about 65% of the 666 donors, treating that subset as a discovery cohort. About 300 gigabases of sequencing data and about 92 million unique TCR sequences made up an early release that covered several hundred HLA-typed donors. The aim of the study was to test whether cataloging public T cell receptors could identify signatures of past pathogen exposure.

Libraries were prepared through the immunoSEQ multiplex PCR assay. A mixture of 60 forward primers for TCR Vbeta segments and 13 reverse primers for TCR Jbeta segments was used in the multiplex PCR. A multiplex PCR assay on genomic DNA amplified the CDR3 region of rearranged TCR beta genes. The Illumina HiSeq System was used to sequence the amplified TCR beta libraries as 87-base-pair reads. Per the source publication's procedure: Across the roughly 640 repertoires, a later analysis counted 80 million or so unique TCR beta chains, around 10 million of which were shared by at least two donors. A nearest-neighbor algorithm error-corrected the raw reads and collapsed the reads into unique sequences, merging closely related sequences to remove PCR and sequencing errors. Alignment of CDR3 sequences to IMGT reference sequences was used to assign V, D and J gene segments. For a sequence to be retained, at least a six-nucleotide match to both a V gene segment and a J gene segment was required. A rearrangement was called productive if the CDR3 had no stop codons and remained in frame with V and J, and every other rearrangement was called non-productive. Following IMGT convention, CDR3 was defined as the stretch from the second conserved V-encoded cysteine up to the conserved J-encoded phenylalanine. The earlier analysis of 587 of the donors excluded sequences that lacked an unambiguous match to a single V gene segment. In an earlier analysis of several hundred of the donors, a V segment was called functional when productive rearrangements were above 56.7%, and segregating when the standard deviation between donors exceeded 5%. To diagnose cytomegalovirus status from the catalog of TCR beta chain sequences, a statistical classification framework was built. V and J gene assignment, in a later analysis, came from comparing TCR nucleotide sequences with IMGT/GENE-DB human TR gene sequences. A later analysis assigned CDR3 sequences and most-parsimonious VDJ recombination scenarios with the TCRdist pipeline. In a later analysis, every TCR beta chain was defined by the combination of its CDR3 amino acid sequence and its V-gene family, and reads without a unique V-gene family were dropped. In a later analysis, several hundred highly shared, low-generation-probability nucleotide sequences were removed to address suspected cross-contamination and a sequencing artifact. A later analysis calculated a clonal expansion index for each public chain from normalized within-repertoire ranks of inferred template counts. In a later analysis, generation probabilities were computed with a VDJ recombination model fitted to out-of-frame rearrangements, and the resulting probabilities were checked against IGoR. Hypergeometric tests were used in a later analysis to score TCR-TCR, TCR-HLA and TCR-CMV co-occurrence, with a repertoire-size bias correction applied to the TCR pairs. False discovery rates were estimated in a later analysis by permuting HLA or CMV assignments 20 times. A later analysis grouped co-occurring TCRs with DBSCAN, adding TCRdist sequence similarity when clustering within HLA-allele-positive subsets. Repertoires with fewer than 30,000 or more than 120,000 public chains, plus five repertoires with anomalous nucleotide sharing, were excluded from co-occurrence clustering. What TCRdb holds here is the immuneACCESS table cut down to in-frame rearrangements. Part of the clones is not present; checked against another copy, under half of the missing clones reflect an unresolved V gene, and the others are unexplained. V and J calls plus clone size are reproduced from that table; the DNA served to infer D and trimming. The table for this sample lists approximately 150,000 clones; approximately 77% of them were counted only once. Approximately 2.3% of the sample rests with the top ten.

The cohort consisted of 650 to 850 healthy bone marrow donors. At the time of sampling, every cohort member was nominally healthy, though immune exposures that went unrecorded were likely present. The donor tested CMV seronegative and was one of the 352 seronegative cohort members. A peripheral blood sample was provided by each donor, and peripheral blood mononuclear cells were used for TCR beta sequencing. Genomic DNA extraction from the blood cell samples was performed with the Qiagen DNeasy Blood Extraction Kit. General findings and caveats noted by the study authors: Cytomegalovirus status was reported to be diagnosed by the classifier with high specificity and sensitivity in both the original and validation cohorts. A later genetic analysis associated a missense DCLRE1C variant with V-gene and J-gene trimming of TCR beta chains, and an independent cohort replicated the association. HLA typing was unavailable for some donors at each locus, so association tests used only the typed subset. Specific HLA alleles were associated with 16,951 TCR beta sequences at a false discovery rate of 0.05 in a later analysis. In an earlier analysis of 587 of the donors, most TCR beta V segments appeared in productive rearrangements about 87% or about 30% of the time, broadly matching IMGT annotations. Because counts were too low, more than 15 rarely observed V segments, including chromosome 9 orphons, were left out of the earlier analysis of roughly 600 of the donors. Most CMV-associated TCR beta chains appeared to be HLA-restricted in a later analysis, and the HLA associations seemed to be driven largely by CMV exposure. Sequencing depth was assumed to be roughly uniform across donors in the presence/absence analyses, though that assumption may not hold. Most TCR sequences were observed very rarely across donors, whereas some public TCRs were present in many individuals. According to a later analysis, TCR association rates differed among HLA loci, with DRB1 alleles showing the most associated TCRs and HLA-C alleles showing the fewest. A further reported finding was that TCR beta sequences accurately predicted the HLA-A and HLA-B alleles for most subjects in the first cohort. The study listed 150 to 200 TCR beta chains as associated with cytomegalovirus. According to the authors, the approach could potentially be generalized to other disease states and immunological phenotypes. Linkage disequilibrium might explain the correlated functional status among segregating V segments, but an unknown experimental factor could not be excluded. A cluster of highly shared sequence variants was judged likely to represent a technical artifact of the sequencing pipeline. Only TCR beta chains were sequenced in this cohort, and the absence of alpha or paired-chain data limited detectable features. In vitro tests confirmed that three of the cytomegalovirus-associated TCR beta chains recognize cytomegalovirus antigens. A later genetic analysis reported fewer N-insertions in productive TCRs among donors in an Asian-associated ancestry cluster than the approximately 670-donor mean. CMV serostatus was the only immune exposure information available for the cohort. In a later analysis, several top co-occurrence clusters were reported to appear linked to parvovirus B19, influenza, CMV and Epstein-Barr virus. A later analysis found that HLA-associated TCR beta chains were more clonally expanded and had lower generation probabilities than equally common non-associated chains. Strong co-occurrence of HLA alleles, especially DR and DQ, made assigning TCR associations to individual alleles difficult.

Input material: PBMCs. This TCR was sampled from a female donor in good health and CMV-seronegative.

This receptor has the CDR3 CASGLRGTIYF. The nucleotides are TGTGCCAGCGGCCTCCGGGGCACCATATATTTT. The chain links TRBV6-5 with TRBJ1-3; the D gene lacks a confident call. The germline V gene gives CDR1 as MNHEY and CDR2 as SVGAGI. The CDR3 numbers 11 residues from cysteine through phenylalanine. Only the CDR3 part of the read is kept: 33 bases, read in frame from the first base. V is cut by 8 bases and J by 9 bases, and the space between the germline ends is 11 bases.